Listed below are T cell receptor beta chains from one sample, sequenced in a study of blood T cells in healthy people across ages. MiXCR, run by TCRdb on the 5' RACE reads, gives a single entry per CDR3 protein. Of hundreds of thousands of distinct CDR3 sequences listed, 49% are singletons. The sample taken for sequencing was blood. These receptors came from a woman aged 60-70 years in good health. The CDR3 runs from the conserved cysteine through the conserved F or W. D genes are given only for firm matches. Clone size is not always given. Where it is, it says once, few, many or a class for expanded clones.

cdr3_aa	cdr3_nt	v_call	j_call	d_call	clone_size
CASSLVRSSSNTEAFF	TGTGCCAGCAGCTTAGTTCGTAGTAGTTCGAACACTGAAGCTTTCTTT	TRBV7-9	TRBJ1-1	-	-
CASSQLTLSGSYNEQFF	TGCGCCAGCAGCCAACTAACACTTAGCGGCTCCTACAATGAGCAGTTCTTC	TRBV4-3	TRBJ2-1	-	-
CASSQQGAIYGYTF	TGTGCCAGCAGTCAACAGGGGGCTATCTATGGCTACACCTTC	TRBV6-1	TRBJ1-2	TRBD1	few
CATSPSGRAGVYNEQFF	TGTGCCACCAGTCCTAGCGGGAGGGCCGGGGTATACAATGAGCAGTTCTTC	TRBV24-1	TRBJ2-1	TRBD2	-
CASSLTGKQETQYF	TGTGCCAGCAGCCTTACCGGGAAACAAGAGACCCAGTACTTC	TRBV7-2	TRBJ2-5	-	-
CASSLGDGPNQPQHF	TGCGCCAGCAGCTTGGGGGACGGACCCAATCAGCCCCAGCATTTT	TRBV5-1	TRBJ1-5	-	few
CSAGGAGANEKLFF	TGCAGTGCCGGAGGGGCAGGGGCTAATGAAAAACTGTTTTTT	TRBV20-1	TRBJ1-4	-	-
CASSGDREDEQYF	TGTGCCAGCTCAGGGGACAGGGAAGACGAGCAGTACTTC	TRBV18	TRBJ2-7	TRBD1	-
CAIEQGTEAFF	TGTGCCATAGAACAGGGCACTGAAGCTTTCTTT	TRBV28	TRBJ1-1	-	few
CSVTSPTGFQRGLGEQYF	TGCAGCGTTACCAGCCCAACAGGGTTCCAACGCGGTTTAGGGGAGCAGTACTTC	TRBV29-1	TRBJ2-7	-	-
CASSPGLSASTDTQYF	TGTGCCAGCAGCCCCGGGCTCAGCGCTAGCACAGATACGCAGTATTTT	TRBV7-2	TRBJ2-3	-	-
CSVASLVSEQYF	TGCAGCGTTGCTTCTCTAGTTTCCGAGCAGTACTTC	TRBV29-1	TRBJ2-7	-	-
CASKSVLRSGFSSVEVGELFF	TGTGCCAGCAAGTCAGTGTTGAGGTCGGGGTTTTCCAGTGTTGAGGTCGGGGAGCTGTTTTTT	TRBV11-2	TRBJ2-2	-	-
CASSLARSSSGRANEQFF	TGTGCCAGCAGCTTAGCCCGATCCTCTAGCGGGAGGGCGAATGAGCAGTTCTTC	TRBV7-9	TRBJ2-1	TRBD2	-
CASSLQGLDYEQYF	TGCGCCAGCAGCCTCCAGGGGCTCGACTACGAGCAGTACTTC	TRBV5-1	TRBJ2-7	-	-
CASLGGGSYNEQFF	TGTGCCAGTCTCGGAGGGGGCTCCTACAATGAGCAGTTCTTC	TRBV6-1	TRBJ2-1	-	-
CASRIVGYGETEAFF	TGTGCCAGCCGCATCGTGGGGTATGGTGAGACTGAAGCTTTCTTT	TRBV6-5	TRBJ1-1	-	many
CATSISGIDIQYF	TGTGCCACCAGCATTAGCGGGATTGACATTCAGTACTTC	TRBV15	TRBJ2-4	TRBD2	-
CAISEGWGVPSSYEQYF	TGTGCCATCAGTGAAGGGTGGGGGGTTCCTAGCTCCTACGAGCAGTACTTC	TRBV10-3	TRBJ2-7	-	once
CATSEGAGYTDTQYF	TGTGCCACCAGTGAAGGAGCGGGATACACAGATACGCAGTATTTT	TRBV24-1	TRBJ2-3	TRBD2	-
CASSLAGGERRNTQYF	TGTGCCAGCAGCTTAGCGGGAGGGGAGCGTCGGAATACGCAGTATTTT	TRBV7-2	TRBJ2-3	TRBD2	-
CASSLIEREGLGQFF	TGCGCCAGCAGCTTGATCGAGCGGGAGGGCCTCGGGCAGTTCTTC	TRBV5-1	TRBJ2-1	TRBD2	-
CAISESRGLIYNEQFF	TGTGCCATCAGTGAGTCAAGGGGGCTAATCTACAATGAGCAGTTCTTC	TRBV10-3	TRBJ2-1	TRBD1	-
CASSRTGENIQYF	TGTGCCAGCAGTCGGACAGGGGAAAACATTCAGTACTTC	TRBV12-3/TRBV12-4	TRBJ2-4	TRBD1	-
CSASVKLGGYGYTF	TGCAGTGCTAGTGTCAAGTTGGGGGGGTATGGCTACACCTTC	TRBV20-1	TRBJ1-2	-	-
CASSLNGANYGYTF	TGTGCCAGCAGTCTTAACGGGGCTAACTATGGCTACACCTTC	TRBV12-3/TRBV12-4	TRBJ1-2	-	many